This T cell receptor beta chain was documented in a study of blood T cell repertoires in COVID-19. Overall study context: Acute and convalescent COVID-19 samples came from the United States, Italy and Spain. T cells, B-cell-depleted T cells, or PBMCs provided the cDNA or gDNA that served as material.

Sequenced by immunoSEQ multiplex PCR; TCRdb stores in-frame clones only, minus some. The data contain about 70,000 clones, 70% to 85% of them seen just once; the ten biggest clones take up 1.8%. The V gene end was trimmed by 2 bases and the J gene end by 7 bases; junction bases not matched to a gene: 7. Germline CDR1 and CDR2: SGHKS and YYEKEE (reference sequence). The CDR3 totals 14 residues. The material sequenced was peripheral blood. This TCR was sampled from a woman aged 55-70 years with acute or convalescent COVID-19. The V gene is TRBV5-5, the J gene TRBJ1-1; 8 nucleotides agree with TRBD1. The CDR3 protein is CASSFRDRQFEAFF. The CDR3, as DNA: TGTGCCAGCAGCTTCCGGGACAGGCAATTTGAAGCTTTCTTT.